This T cell receptor beta chain was captured by sequencing in a study of Ad26.COV2.S vaccination and SARS-CoV-2 variants. Study conclusions and caveats: Researchers reported similar non-spike TCR breadth in vaccine and placebo recipients.

On this clone: What it binds is not known.

The assay was immunoSEQ multiplex PCR, and TCRdb's table has in-frame clones only and misses some. The table has about 320,000 clones, 70% to 90% seen once; the top ten hold around 2%. Treatment of the sample: roughly 18 received Ad26.COV2.S at low or high dose, single or two shots; 5 received placebo; per-sample allocation not given. Samples were taken on day 63 after the first vaccine or placebo injection. V shed 1 base and J shed 2 bases, with 7 bases lying between them. CDR1 is LGHDT and CDR2 is YNNKEL in the germline V gene (reference sequence). The CDR3 loop spans 14 amino acids. Sequencing used peripheral blood, obtained in a trial of Ad26.COV2.S vaccine versus placebo. The receptor was isolated from a person aged 18 to 59 who received the Ad26.COV2.S COVID-19 vaccine or a placebo. This sequence joins TRBV3-1 (or the pseudogene TRBV3-2) and TRBJ2-3, with D perhaps TRBD2 (5 bases). The CDR3 bases are TGTGCCAGCAGCCAAGGGACTCTCACAGATACGCAGTATTTT. Encoded protein: CASSQGTLTDTQYF.